The clone carrying this T cell receptor beta chain was counted a few times. These data originate in a study of blood T cell repertoires in COVID-19. The wider study: In each case, the material was cDNA or gDNA derived from T cells, B-cell-depleted T cells, or PBMCs.

The CDR3 contains 18 residues. V shed 0 bases and J shed 3 bases, with 20 bases lying between them. Germline assignment: CDR1 GTSNPN and CDR2 SVGIG (reference sequence). The data were produced by immunoSEQ multiplex PCR, yet TCRdb's version contains in-frame clones alone and is incomplete. Among roughly 170,000 clones listed, about 85% were seen once. The sequenced sample was peripheral blood. The sequence derives from a woman aged 45-65 years with COVID-19, enrolled during active disease. The chain carries TRBV30 and TRBJ2-2, with D uncertain. The CDR3 DNA reads TGTGCCTGGAGTGTACTGACCCTTACAAGGAGATACACCGGGGAGCTGTTTTTT. This codes for CAWSVLTLTRRYTGELFF.